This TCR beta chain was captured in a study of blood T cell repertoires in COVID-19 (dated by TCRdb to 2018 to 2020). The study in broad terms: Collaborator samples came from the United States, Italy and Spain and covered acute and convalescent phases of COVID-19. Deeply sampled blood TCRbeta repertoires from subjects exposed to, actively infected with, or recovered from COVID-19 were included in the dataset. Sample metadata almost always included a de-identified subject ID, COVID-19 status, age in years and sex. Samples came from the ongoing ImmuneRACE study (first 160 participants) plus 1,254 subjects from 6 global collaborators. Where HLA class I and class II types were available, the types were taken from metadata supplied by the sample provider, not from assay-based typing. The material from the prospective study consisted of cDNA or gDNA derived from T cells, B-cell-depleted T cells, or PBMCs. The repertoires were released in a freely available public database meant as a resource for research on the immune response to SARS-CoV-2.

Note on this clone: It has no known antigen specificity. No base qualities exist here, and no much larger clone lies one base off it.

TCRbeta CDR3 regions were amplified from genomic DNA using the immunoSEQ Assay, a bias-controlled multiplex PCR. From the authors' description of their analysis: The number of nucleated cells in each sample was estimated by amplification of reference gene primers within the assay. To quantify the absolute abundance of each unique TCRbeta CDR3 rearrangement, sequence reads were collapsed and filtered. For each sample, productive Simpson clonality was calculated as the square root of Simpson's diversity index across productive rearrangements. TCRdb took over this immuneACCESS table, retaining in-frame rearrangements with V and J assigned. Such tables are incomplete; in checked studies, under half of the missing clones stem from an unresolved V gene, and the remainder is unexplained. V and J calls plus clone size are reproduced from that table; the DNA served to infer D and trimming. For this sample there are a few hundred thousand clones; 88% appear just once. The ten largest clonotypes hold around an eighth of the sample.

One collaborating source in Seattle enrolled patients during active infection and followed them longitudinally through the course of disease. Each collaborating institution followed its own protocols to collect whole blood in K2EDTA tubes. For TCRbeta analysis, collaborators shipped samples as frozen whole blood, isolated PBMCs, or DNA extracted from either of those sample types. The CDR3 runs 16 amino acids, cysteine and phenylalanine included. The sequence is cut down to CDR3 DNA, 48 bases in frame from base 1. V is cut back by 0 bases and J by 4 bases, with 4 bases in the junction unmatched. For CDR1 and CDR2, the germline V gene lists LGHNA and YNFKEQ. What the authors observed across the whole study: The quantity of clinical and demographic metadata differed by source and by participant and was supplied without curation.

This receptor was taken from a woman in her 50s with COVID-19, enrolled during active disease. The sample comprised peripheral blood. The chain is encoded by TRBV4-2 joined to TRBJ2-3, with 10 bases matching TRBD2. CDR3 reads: CASSQEAAGGPDTQYF. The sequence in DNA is TGTGCCAGCAGCCAAGAGGCAGCGGGGGGGCCAGATACGCAGTATTTT.